The present entry profiles one TCR beta chain with its context. Its specificity is not known. The sample originates from a study of beta chain features in type 1 diabetes. Findings and caveats of the study: cDNA-based reads could over-represent cells with high TCR expression. In every one of the four CD4+ subsets, TCRB CDR3s were moderately but significantly shorter in Type 1 diabetes patients.

Isolation of CD4+ naive, central memory, regulatory and stem cell-like memory cells was achieved by sorting via CD45RO/CCR7/CD25/CD127/CD95/CD27. The authors reverse transcribed all of the isolated RNA, so sequencing captured expressed TCRB transcripts. Sequencing was performed with immunoSEQ multiplex PCR; in TCRdb, only in-frame clones are kept and a portion is missing. Here the sample spans a few hundred thousand clones, around 24% being singletons. CDR1 is MNHEY and CDR2 is SVGAGI in the germline V gene. Trimming took 2 bases from V and 5 from J, leaving 12 bases between them. This CDR3 spans 14 amino acids.

The receptor was isolated from a woman in her 30s with type 1 diabetes. This chain uses TRBV6-5 with TRBJ2-5, with D possibly being TRBD2 (5 bases). The material sequenced was naive CD4+ T cells from blood. The CDR3 spells CASSYGESWETQYF. CDR3 DNA sequence: TGTGCCAGCAGTTACGGGGAGTCGTGGGAGACCCAGTACTTC.